These T cell receptor beta chains were read from a single sample in a study of shared clonotypes between healthy human individuals. Sequenced by immunoSEQ multiplex PCR; TCRdb stores in-frame clones only, minus some. The sample records over a million clones, 78% being singletons. Sequencing used memory CD4+ T cells from PBMCs. These receptors were taken from a man younger than 30 in good health. Some clones in this sample may be carry-over from other donors' samples. CDR3s include the opening cysteine and the closing phenylalanine or tryptophan.

V: TRBV30
J: -
length: 14
CDR3: CAWSVGPTSYEQYF

V: TRBV5-1
J: TRBJ2-1
length: 14
CDR3: CASSLADRGNEQFF

V: TRBV2
J: TRBJ2-7
length: 14
CDR3: CASSQLAGAYEQYF

V: TRBV28
J: TRBJ1-4
length: 14
CDR3: CASNLGGDSEKLFF

V: TRBV25-1
J: TRBJ1-2
length: 14
CDR3: CASSEARTNYGYTF

V: TRBV28
J: TRBJ1-2
length: 15
CDR3: CASSLSVMRVTGYTF

V: TRBV28
J: TRBJ1-1
length: 15
CDR3: CASSPLTGGEAEAFF

V: TRBV7-2
J: TRBJ2-3
length: 15
CDR3: CASSLAPGSADTQYF

V: TRBV9
J: TRBJ2-3
length: 16
CDR3: CASSLRTGTSAHTQYF

V: TRBV6-5
J: TRBJ2-6
length: 16
CDR3: CASSYRTASGANVLTF

V: TRBV14
J: TRBJ2-1
length: 15
CDR3: CASSQDPPPRNEQFF

V: TRBV9
J: TRBJ2-5
length: 13
CDR3: CASSVASTETQYF

V: TRBV30
J: TRBJ2-1
length: 12
CDR3: CAWMGVSHEQFF

V: TRBV7-2
J: TRBJ1-5
length: 15
CDR3: CASSSDKGARLPQHF

V: TRBV18
J: TRBJ1-2
length: 12
CDR3: CASSPFDYGYTF

V: TRBV18
J: TRBJ1-5
length: 16
CDR3: CASSPLGGGSNQPQHF

V: TRBV18
J: TRBJ1-2
length: 14
CDR3: CASSPQRDGDGYTF

V: TRBV9
J: TRBJ2-3
length: 14
CDR3: CASSVSGITDTQYF

V: TRBV5-1
J: TRBJ1-1
length: 14
CDR3: CASRSGQGNTEAFF

V: TRBV5-1
J: TRBJ2-1
length: 15
CDR3: CASSIAGVSYNEQFF

V: TRBV6-1
J: TRBJ1-1
length: 12
CDR3: CASSDRGAEAFF

V: TRBV5-1
J: TRBJ1-1
length: 15
CDR3: CASSPGGSLNTEAFF

V: TRBV19
J: TRBJ1-1
length: 15
CDR3: CASSTNRDRGTEAFF

V: TRBV27
J: TRBJ2-6
length: 14
CDR3: CASSPNSGANVLTF

V: TRBV7-9
J: TRBJ1-3
length: 13
CDR3: CASSLNPGDTIYF

V: TRBV6-1
J: TRBJ1-2
length: 14
CDR3: CASSLALPTKGYTF

V: TRBV28
J: TRBJ1-5
length: 14
CDR3: CASSLPQGVQPQHF

V: TRBV2
J: TRBJ1-3
length: 16
CDR3: CASGSGRTASGNTIYF

V: TRBV5-8
J: TRBJ1-4
length: 15
CDR3: CASSLGGRNGEKLFF

V: TRBV10-3
J: TRBJ2-5
length: 14
CDR3: CAIKKTGGQETQYF

V: TRBV5-1
J: TRBJ2-2
length: 13
CDR3: CASSLDGTGELFF

V: TRBV19
J: TRBJ2-2
length: 13
CDR3: CASSISGTGELFF

V: TRBV2
J: TRBJ2-2
length: 15
CDR3: CASSPRPRNTGELFF

V: TRBV7-9
J: TRBJ2-1
length: 15
CDR3: CASSWGLPGDNEQFF

V: TRBV5-6
J: TRBJ2-4
length: 14
CDR3: CASSLTRPENIQYF